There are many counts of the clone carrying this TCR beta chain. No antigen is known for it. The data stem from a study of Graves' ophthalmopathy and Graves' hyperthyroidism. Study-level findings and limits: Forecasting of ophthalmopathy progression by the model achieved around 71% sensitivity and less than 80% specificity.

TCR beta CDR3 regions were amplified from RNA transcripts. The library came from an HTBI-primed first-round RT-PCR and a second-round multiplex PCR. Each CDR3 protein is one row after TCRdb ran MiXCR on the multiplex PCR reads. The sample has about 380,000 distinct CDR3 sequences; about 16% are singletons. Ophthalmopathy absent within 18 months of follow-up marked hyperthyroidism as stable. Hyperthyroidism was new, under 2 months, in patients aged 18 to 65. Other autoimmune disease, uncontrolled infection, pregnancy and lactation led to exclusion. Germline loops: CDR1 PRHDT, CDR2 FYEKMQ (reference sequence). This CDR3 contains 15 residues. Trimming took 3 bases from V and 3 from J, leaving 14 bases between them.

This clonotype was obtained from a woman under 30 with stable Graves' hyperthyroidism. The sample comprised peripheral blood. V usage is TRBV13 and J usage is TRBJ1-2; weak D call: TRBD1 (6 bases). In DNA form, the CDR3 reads TGTGCCAGCAGCTTGGGTGGAACAGGGCACTATGGCTACACCTTC. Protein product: CASSLGGTGHYGYTF.